This TCR beta chain is drawn from a study of blood T cell repertoires in COVID-19 (dated by TCRdb to 2020 to 2021). Regarding the complete study: Samples from collaborators originated in the United States, Italy and Spain and spanned both the acute and convalescent phases of COVID-19. Samples were obtained from the ongoing ImmuneRACE study (first 160 participants) and from 1,200 or so subjects provided by 6 global collaborators. HLA class I and class II types, where available, came from metadata supplied by the sample provider rather than from assay-based typing. Sample metadata almost always included a de-identified subject ID, COVID-19 status, age in years and sex. The repertoires were made available in a free public database intended to serve as a resource for research on the immune response to SARS-CoV-2. Deeply sampled blood TCRbeta repertoires from subjects exposed to, actively infected with, or recovered from COVID-19 were included in the dataset. The prospective study material was composed of cDNA or gDNA derived from T cells, B-cell-depleted T cells, or PBMCs. The paper as a whole reports these results and caveats: Clinical and demographic metadata were provided uncurated, with the amount varying by source and participant.

TCRbeta CDR3 regions were amplified from genomic DNA using the immunoSEQ Assay, a bias-controlled multiplex PCR. Concerning the study's data processing: The number of nucleated cells in each sample was estimated by amplification of reference gene primers within the assay. To quantify the absolute abundance of each unique TCRbeta CDR3 rearrangement, sequence reads were collapsed and filtered. For each sample, productive Simpson clonality was calculated as the square root of Simpson's diversity index over productive rearrangements. Not all clones reach the TCRdb copy of this immuneACCESS table, which keeps in-frame sequences only. Checked studies attribute under half of the gap to unresolved V genes and leave the rest unexplained. V, J and clone size were drawn from that table, and D and trimming were deduced from the DNA. The sample table holds 300,000 to 450,000 clones, of which roughly 87% were seen once. 1% of the sample is held by the ten biggest clonotypes.

Turning to this clone: What antigen it recognizes has not been identified. Qualities for individual bases were not recorded, and no much larger clone is one base off.

Its CDR3 holds 15 amino acids, cysteine through phenylalanine. CDR3 DNA only is kept here, 45 bases in frame from base 1. From the germline V gene, CDR1 is SGHTA and CDR2 is FQGNSA. The junction shows trimming of 1 base on V and 0 bases on J, plus 7 bases between the germline ends. Enrolling through a virtual design, the prospective study's participants ranged in age from roughly 18 to 89 years and lived across about two dozen United States geographic areas. To assign participants to cohorts, the prospective study relied on clinical history that participants themselves reported in a screening survey and a study questionnaire. ImmuneRACE Cohort 3 recovered participants were defined by two consecutive negative NP/OP PCR tests, healthcare professional clearance, or symptom resolution. In the prospective study, mobile phlebotomists collected whole blood, serum and a nasopharyngeal or oropharyngeal swab from each participant. Additional blood draws and questionnaires over a roughly two-month period could optionally be provided by prospective study participants. Before DNA extraction, prospective study blood samples were shipped either frozen or at room temperature.

The V and J genes are TRBV7-2 and TRBJ1-5, with no D gene named confidently. The clonotype originates from a woman aged 25 to 39 who had recovered from COVID-19. The sample consisted of PBMCs or T cells enriched from blood (not recorded which). CDR3 protein: CASSLVEDSNQPQHF. The base sequence is TGTGCCAGCAGCTTAGTGGAGGATAGCAATCAGCCCCAGCATTTT.